These 30 T cell receptor beta chains were all obtained from the same sample, sequenced in a study of shared clonotypes between healthy human individuals. Sequencing used immunoSEQ multiplex PCR; TCRdb keeps in-frame clones, though not all of them. This table holds over a million clones, around 95% found once. Sequenced input: naive CD4+ T cells sorted from blood. This sample's subset: CD45RA+ positively selected. These TCRs come from a young man in good health.

This clone occurred once. The CDR3 protein is CASSLADRVGASEQYF. Here the CDR3 DNA reads TGTGCCAGCAGCTTAGCCGACAGGGTCGGGGCGAGCGAGCAGTACTTC. The chain uses TRBV7-8 and TRBJ2-7, with 7 bases identical to TRBD1. Germline lookup yields CDR1 SGHVS and CDR2 FQNEAQ. The CDR3 totals 16 residues. V lost 0 bases to trimming and J lost 6 bases; unmatched junction nucleotides: 11. The full variable domain, with the rest looked up from reference TRBV7-8 and TRBJ2-7, is GAGVSQSPRYKVAKRGQDVALRCDPISGHVSLFWYQQALGQGPEFLTYFQNEAQLDKSGLPSDRFFAERPEGSVSTLKIQRTQQEDSAVYLCASSLADRVGASEQYFGPGTRLTVT.

The rearrangement links TRBV2 to TRBJ1-2; possible D gene TRBD1, 5 bases. Trimming shortened V by 5 bases and J by 6 bases, and 19 bases separated the two germline ends. Germline CDR1 reads SNHLY; CDR2 reads FYNNEI. The CDR3 covers 15 residues. The CDR3 is CASSTGPGGSHGYTF. CDR3 DNA sequence: TGTGCCAGCAGTACCGGGCCGGGGGGTAGTCATGGCTACACCTTC.

The chain couples TRBV27 to TRBJ2-1; 7 bases agree with TRBD2. CDR1 is MNHEY, CDR2 SMNVEV, per germline (reference sequence). V lost 2 bases and J lost 4; bases outside the gene matches: 5. The CDR3 runs to 15 residues. CDR3 nucleotide sequence: TGTGCCAGCAGTTTACAGGGACTATATTACAATGAGCAGTTCTTC. It translates to CASSLQGLYYNEQFF.

This clone has a handful of counts. The gene calls are TRBV6-6 and TRBJ1-2; TRBD1 matches 9 bases. Germline trimming cut 2 bases from V and 7 bases from J; bases unmatched to any gene: 5. CDR1 and CDR2 from the germline V gene are MNHNY and SVGAGI (reference sequence). The CDR3 sequence is 14 residues long. The CDR3, as DNA: TGTGCCAGCAGTTACGGGACAGGGCTTGTTGGCTACACCTTC. It codes for CASSYGTGLVGYTF.

This chain connects TRBV4-3 to TRBJ1-1; D is perhaps TRBD1 (6 bases). Germline V gene sequence: CDR1 LGHNA, CDR2 YSLEER. V was pared by 1 base and J by 0 bases, with 12 bases between. CDR3 length: 16 residues. The CDR3 loop reads CASSQGGDNLNTEAFF. In DNA form, the CDR3 reads TGCGCCAGCAGCCAAGGGGGGGACAACTTGAACACTGAAGCTTTCTTT.

V usage is TRBV6-5 and J usage is TRBJ1-2; D may be TRBD1 (6 bases). CDR1 and CDR2 (germline): MNHEY, SVGAGI. The CDR3 consists of 15 residues. V was shortened by 3 bases and J by 5 bases, with 16 bases between the two germline ends. In DNA, the CDR3 is TGTGCCAGCAGTTATTCGCCGCTGGACAGTTATGGCTACACCTTC. Protein: CASSYSPLDSYGYTF.

The V and J genes are TRBV6-5 and TRBJ1-4, with D perhaps TRBD1 (5 bases). With 4 bases removed from V and 10 bases from J, the gap between germline ends came to 10 bases. The CDR3 consists of 12 residues. CDR1 is MNHEY, CDR2 SVGAGI, per germline. CDR3 bases: TGTGCCAGCAGTTTGGGGAGGGGAAAACTGTTTTTT. Protein sequence: CASSLGRGKLFF.

V is TRBV27 and J is TRBJ2-3; D unresolved. V lost 4 bases, J lost 1 base, and 12 bases lay in between. CDR1 and CDR2 from the germline V gene are MNHEY and SMNVEV (reference sequence). The CDR3 totals 15 residues. CDR3 sequence reads: CASSSRLIRTDTQYF. In DNA form, the CDR3 reads TGTGCCAGCAGTTCCCGCCTTATACGCACAGATACGCAGTATTTT.

On this clone: Other DNA sequences of this sample code for an identical CDR3. The chain has TRBV28 and TRBJ2-7, with TRBD2 matching over 9 bases. The CDR3 contains 13 residues. With 5 bases clipped from V and 4 bases from J, the junction kept 3 bases outside the gene matches. Germline V gives CDR1 MDHEN, CDR2 SYDVKM. Here the CDR3 DNA reads TGTGCCAGCAGTGGCGGGAGGGCGTACGAGCAGTACTTC. Translation: CASSGGRAYEQYF. Looking up the rest from reference TRBV28 and TRBJ2-7 gives the full variable domain: DVKVTQSSRYLVKRTGEKVFLECVQDMDHENMFWYRQDPGLGLRLIYFSYDVKMKEKGDIPEGYSVSREKKERFSLILESASTNQTSMYLCASSGGRAYEQYFGPGTRLTVT.

This chain connects TRBV27 to TRBJ2-7; D not resolved. CDR1 is MNHEY, CDR2 SMNVEV, per germline (reference sequence). CDR3 length equals 14 residues. Trimming took off 3 bases at V and 6 bases at J, with 15 bases between the two ends. The CDR3 DNA is TGTGCCAGCAGTTTTTGGCTGGAAGACGCCGAGCAGTACTTC. It yields the protein CASSFWLEDAEQYF.

The chain recombines TRBV5-8 with TRBJ1-5, with D uncertain. V was cut by 4 bases and J by 1 base, with 12 bases left in between. The CDR3 spans 15 residues. Germline assignment: CDR1 SGHTS and CDR2 YDEGEE. The CDR3 is CASSRAVVSNQPQHF. For the CDR3, the DNA is TGTGCCAGCAGCCGCGCGGTCGTGAGCAATCAGCCCCAGCATTTT.

This clone was observed once. The genes are TRBV5-4 and TRBJ2-7; TRBD1 matches 10 bases. V was pared by 4 bases and J by 3 bases, with 10 bases of the junction left unmatched. This CDR3 contains 16 residues. In germline, CDR1 is SGHNT, CDR2 YYREEE (reference sequence). For the CDR3, the DNA is TGTGCCAGCAGCCCCCGTCGGGGACAGGGGATCTACGAGCAGTACTTC. Translated, it gives CASSPRRGQGIYEQYF.

The chain links TRBV9 to TRBJ1-4; 7 nucleotides line up with TRBD1. The CDR3 loop spans 15 amino acids. Germline V gene sequence: CDR1 SGDLS, CDR2 YYNGEE. With 4 bases clipped from V and 5 bases from J, the junction kept 8 bases outside the gene matches. The CDR3 loop reads CASSSRQGLNEKLFF. Here the CDR3 DNA reads TGTGCCAGCAGCTCGCGACAGGGCCTAAATGAAAAACTGTTTTTT.

The chain is built from TRBV18 and TRBJ1-4; D is unresolved. Germline CDR1 reads KGHSH; CDR2 reads LQKENI. V was trimmed by 3 bases and J by 0 bases, leaving 11 bases between them. There are 16 residues in the CDR3. The CDR3 loop reads CASSPGSPATNEKLFF. CDR3 DNA: TGTGCCAGCTCACCTGGGTCCCCGGCAACTAATGAAAAACTGTTTTTT. The entire variable domain, with the rest obtained from reference TRBV18 and TRBJ1-4, is as follows: NAGVMQNPRHLVRRRGQEARLRCSPMKGHSHVYWYRQLPEEGLKFMVYLQKENIIDESGMPKERFSAEFPKEGPSILRIQQVVRGDSAAYFCASSPGSPATNEKLFFGSGTQLSVL.

This chain connects TRBV5-1 to TRBJ1-2; 9 bases fit TRBD1. V was pared by 4 bases and J by 3 bases, with 7 bases of the junction left unmatched. This CDR3 is built from 15 residues. Germline CDR1 reads SGHRS; CDR2 reads YFSETQ. CDR3 sequence reads: CASSPGQGADYGYTF. CDR3 coding DNA: TGCGCCAGCAGCCCGGGACAGGGTGCCGACTATGGCTACACCTTC.

This clone was recorded only once. The CDR3 DNA reads TGTGCCACCAGTCCAACAGGCCCTTTGCGGGAACCCCAGCATTTT. It is translated as CATSPTGPLREPQHF. V gene TRBV15 combines with J gene TRBJ1-5; TRBD1 is a possible D gene (5 bases). The length of the CDR3 is 15 residues. Trimming took 6 bases from V and 10 from J, leaving 22 bases between them. The germline gives CDR1 LNHNV, CDR2 YYDKDF (reference sequence). The full variable domain, completed using reference TRBV15 and TRBJ1-5, is DAMVIQNPRYQVTQFGKPVTLSCSQTLNHNVMYWYQQKSSQAPKLLFHYYDKDFNNEADTPDNFQSRRPNTSFCFLDIRSPGLGDTAMYLCATSPTGPLREPQHFGDGTRLSIL.

This chain connects TRBV5-5 to TRBJ1-4, with D possibly being TRBD1 (5 bases). Germline CDR1 and CDR2: SGHKS and YYEKEE (reference sequence). The CDR3 has 14 amino acids. V shed 2 bases and J shed 4 bases, with 9 bases lying between them. The CDR3 nucleotides are TGTGCCAGCAGCTTCAGGGTCGATAATGAAAAACTGTTTTTT. Protein sequence: CASSFRVDNEKLFF.

The rearrangement joins TRBV7-2 to TRBJ1-2; D gene ambiguous. The CDR3 length is 12 residues. Germline CDR1 reads SGHTA; CDR2 reads FQGNSA. The V gene lost 2 bases and the J gene lost 4 bases, with 5 bases spanning the gap. For the CDR3, the DNA is TGTGCCAGCAGCTTAATCATCTATGGCTACACCTTC. Translation: CASSLIIYGYTF.

The chain combines TRBV6-1 with TRBJ1-4; D call uncertain. The CDR3 has 14 amino acids. Looked up from germline, CDR1 is MNHNS and CDR2 is SASEGT. V shed 8 bases and J shed 6 bases, with 16 bases lying between them. CDR3 coding DNA: TGTGCCAGCGGGGAACTGAGGTATTATGAAAAACTGTTTTTT. Translation gives CASGELRYYEKLFF.

The rearrangement uses TRBV6-1 and TRBJ2-7; no clear D gene. CDR3 length equals 13 residues. Per germline, CDR1 MNHNS and CDR2 SASEGT. V shed 6 bases and J shed 0 bases, with 9 bases lying between them. The CDR3 spells CASRQESSYEQYF. As DNA, the CDR3 is TGTGCCAGCAGGCAGGAGAGCTCCTACGAGCAGTACTTC.

The rearrangement links TRBV7-9 to TRBJ2-5; TRBD2 matches 9 bases. The CDR3 is 15 amino acids. The V gene's germline CDR1 is SEHNR and CDR2 FQNEAQ (reference sequence). With 3 bases clipped from V and 5 bases from J, the junction kept 7 bases outside the gene matches. This CDR3 is CASSLGTSSAETQYF. Here the CDR3 DNA reads TGTGCCAGCAGCTTGGGGACTAGCAGCGCGGAGACCCAGTACTTC.

The chain links TRBV4-3 to TRBJ2-7; 7 positions agree with TRBD2. This CDR3 has 14 amino acids. The V segment lost 3 bases and the J segment 4 bases; nucleotides outside the gene matches: 6. The germline gives CDR1 LGHNA, CDR2 YSLEER. The chain's CDR3 is CASSHRGGSYEQYF. The CDR3 coding sequence is TGCGCCAGCAGCCACCGGGGAGGGTCATACGAGCAGTACTTC.

V usage is TRBV14 and J usage is TRBJ1-5, with D unresolved. The CDR3 is made up of 16 amino acids. The ends were cut back, 0 bases at V and 4 bases at J, with 13 bases in the middle. The V gene's germline CDR1 is SGHDN and CDR2 FVKESK. CDR3 sequence reads: CASSQDLRGPNQPQHF. The CDR3 DNA follows: TGTGCCAGCAGCCAAGATTTGAGAGGCCCTAATCAGCCCCAGCATTTT.

In nucleotides, the CDR3 is TGTGCCAGCAGCTTTCACCCCAATCAGGGGGGGGGTCAGCCCCAGCATTTT. This translates into CASSFHPNQGGGQPQHF. This chain joins TRBV7-9 and TRBJ1-5; 7 bases agree with TRBD1. The CDR3 extends over 17 amino acids. CDR1 and CDR2 (germline): SEHNR, FQNEAQ (reference sequence). J was trimmed by 6 bases and V by 3 bases; bases with no gene match: 14.

This clone was picked up one time. The chain carries TRBV4-3 and TRBJ2-6, with D perhaps TRBD1 (5 bases). The CDR3 loop spans 17 amino acids. Germline V gives CDR1 LGHNA, CDR2 YSLEER. The V and J ends lost 4 bases and 0 bases respectively, with 13 bases between them. This CDR3 is CASSLQTGFSGANVLTF. CDR3 in DNA: TGCGCCAGCAGCCTCCAAACAGGTTTCTCTGGGGCCAACGTCCTGACTTTC.

Note on this clone: Relative to the germline gene, one junction end is altered; a read error may explain this. The rearrangement uses TRBV7-7 and TRBJ2-3; 8 bases align to TRBD1. The germline gives CDR1 SSHAT, CDR2 FNYEAQ (reference sequence). The CDR3 totals 15 residues. The CDR3 bases are TGTGCTAGCAGCTTAGATACAGGGGGAACAGATACGCAGTATTTT. It specifies CASSLDTGGTDTQYF. Complete variable domain (other parts from reference TRBV7-7 and TRBJ2-3): GAGVSQSPRYKVTKRGQDVTLRCDPISSHATLYWYQQALGQGPEFLTYFNYEAQPDKSGLPSDRFSAERPEGSISTLTIQRTEQRDSAMYRCASSLDTGGTDTQYFGPGTRLTVL.

Concerning this clone: The sample has other DNA sequences that encode this CDR3 too. V is TRBV9 and J is TRBJ1-1; D not certain. The CDR3 is made up of 12 amino acids. Germline V gene data show CDR1 as SGDLS and CDR2 as YYNGEE. Between the trimmed V and J ends, which lost 3 bases and 4 bases, there was a span of 7 bases. The CDR3 DNA follows: TGTGCCAGCAGCGAGGGTGGCACTGAAGCTTTCTTT. This encodes CASSEGGTEAFF.

The chain links TRBV9 to TRBJ2-4, with 7 bases lining up with TRBD1. V was clipped by 0 bases and J by 0 bases; unmatched bases: 9. Per germline, CDR1 SGDLS and CDR2 YYNGEE. The CDR3 is 18 amino acids. The DNA of the CDR3 is TGTGCCAGCAGCGTAGGAAGAGGACAGGAGCTAGCCAAAAACATTCAGTACTTC. It is translated as CASSVGRGQELAKNIQYF.

This sequence joins TRBV7-9 and TRBJ2-7; TRBD1 aligns across 9 bases. Trimming removed 5 bases from V and 3 bases from J; junction bases left unmatched: 8. The CDR3 spans 15 residues. Germline values: CDR1 SEHNR, CDR2 FQNEAQ (reference sequence). The DNA of the CDR3 is TGTGCCAGCAGCCGAGACAGGGGGTTGGTCTACGAGCAGTACTTC. Residues: CASSRDRGLVYEQYF. Drawing the rest from reference TRBV7-9 and TRBJ2-7, the complete variable domain is DTGVSQNPRHKITKRGQNVTFRCDPISEHNRLYWYRQTLGQGPEFLTYFQNEAQLEKSRLLSDRFSAERPKGSFSTLEIQRTEQGDSAMYLCASSRDRGLVYEQYFGPGTRLTVT.

V and J are TRBV6-1 and TRBJ1-2; D is unclear. V shed 5 bases and J shed 5 bases, with 18 bases lying between them. The germline V gene has CDR1 MNHNS and CDR2 SASEGT. The CDR3 is 15 residues long. Here the CDR3 DNA reads TGTGCCAGCAGTCCCCTTCATGGCAGGACTTATGGCTACACCTTC. Protein product: CASSPLHGRTYGYTF.